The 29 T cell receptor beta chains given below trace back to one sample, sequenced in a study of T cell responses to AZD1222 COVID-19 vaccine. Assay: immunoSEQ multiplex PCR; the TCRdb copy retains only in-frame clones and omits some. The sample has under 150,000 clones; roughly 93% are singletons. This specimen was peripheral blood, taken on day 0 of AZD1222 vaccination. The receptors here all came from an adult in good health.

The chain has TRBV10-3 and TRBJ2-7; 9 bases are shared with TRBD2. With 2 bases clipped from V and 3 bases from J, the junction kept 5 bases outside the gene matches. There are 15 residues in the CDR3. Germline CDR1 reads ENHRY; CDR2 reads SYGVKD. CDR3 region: CAISENSGSNYEQYF. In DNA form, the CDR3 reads TGTGCCATCAGTGAGAATAGCGGGAGTAACTACGAGCAGTACTTC.

DNA for the CDR3: TGTGCCAGCACCGAGGCGCCTCAGGGGCGTGACGGGGAGCTGTTTTTT. It yields the protein CASTEAPQGRDGELFF. The chain links TRBV7-8 to TRBJ2-2; possibly TRBD1 for D (6 bases). The CDR3 is 16 amino acids. Looked up from germline, CDR1 is SGHVS and CDR2 is FQNEAQ. Trimming took off 7 bases at V and 7 bases at J, with 22 bases between the two ends.

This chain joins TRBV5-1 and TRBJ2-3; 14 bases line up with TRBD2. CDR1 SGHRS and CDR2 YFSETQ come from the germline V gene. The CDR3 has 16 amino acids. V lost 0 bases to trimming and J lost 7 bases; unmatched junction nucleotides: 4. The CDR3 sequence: CASSLAGLAGGNTQYF. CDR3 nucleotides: TGCGCCAGCAGCTTGGCCGGACTAGCGGGAGGAAATACGCAGTATTTT.

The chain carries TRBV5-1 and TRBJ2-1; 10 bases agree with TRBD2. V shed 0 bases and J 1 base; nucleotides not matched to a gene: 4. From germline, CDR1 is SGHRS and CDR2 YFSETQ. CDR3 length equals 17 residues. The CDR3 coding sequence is TGCGCCAGCAGCTTGGAAAGCGGGAGGGGATCCTACAATGAGCAGTTCTTC. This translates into CASSLESGRGSYNEQFF.

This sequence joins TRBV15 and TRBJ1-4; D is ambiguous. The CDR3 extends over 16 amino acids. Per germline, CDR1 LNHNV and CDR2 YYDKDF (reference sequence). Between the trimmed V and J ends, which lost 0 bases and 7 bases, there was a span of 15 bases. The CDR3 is CATSRDYGVSGEKLFF. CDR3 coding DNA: TGTGCCACCAGCAGAGATTACGGGGTGTCGGGTGAAAAACTGTTTTTT.

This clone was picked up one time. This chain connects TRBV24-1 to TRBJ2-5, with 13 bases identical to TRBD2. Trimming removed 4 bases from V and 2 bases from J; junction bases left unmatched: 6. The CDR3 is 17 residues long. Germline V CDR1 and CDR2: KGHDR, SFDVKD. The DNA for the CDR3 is TGTGCCACCAGTGACCGGACTAGCGGGAGAGGGCAAGAGACCCAGTACTTC. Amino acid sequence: CATSDRTSGRGQETQYF.

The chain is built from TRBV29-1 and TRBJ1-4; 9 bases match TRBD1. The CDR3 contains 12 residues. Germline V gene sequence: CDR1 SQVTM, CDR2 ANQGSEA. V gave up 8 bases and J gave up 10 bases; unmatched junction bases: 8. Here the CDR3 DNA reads TGCAGCACCCGGACAGGGGTTGGAAAACTGTTTTTT. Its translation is CSTRTGVGKLFF.

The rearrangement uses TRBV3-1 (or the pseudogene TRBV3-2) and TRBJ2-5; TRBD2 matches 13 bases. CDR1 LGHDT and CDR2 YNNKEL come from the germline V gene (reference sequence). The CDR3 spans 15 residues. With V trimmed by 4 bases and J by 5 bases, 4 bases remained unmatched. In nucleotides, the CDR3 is TGTGCCAGCAGCCTCGGGACTAGCGGGATCGAGACCCAGTACTTC. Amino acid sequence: CASSLGTSGIETQYF.

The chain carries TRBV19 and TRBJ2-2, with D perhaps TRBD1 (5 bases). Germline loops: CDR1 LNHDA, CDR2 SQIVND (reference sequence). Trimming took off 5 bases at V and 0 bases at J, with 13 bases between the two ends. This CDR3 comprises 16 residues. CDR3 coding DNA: TGTGCCAGTAGTCCGCGACAGATGGCGAACACCGGGGAGCTGTTTTTT. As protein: CASSPRQMANTGELFF.

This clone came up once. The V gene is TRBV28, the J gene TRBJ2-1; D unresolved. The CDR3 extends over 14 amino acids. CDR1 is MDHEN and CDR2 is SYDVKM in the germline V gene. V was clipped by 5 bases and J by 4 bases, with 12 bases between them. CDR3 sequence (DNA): TGTGCCAGCAGTCGGACGGCCCAGTACAATGAGCAGTTCTTC. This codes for CASSRTAQYNEQFF.

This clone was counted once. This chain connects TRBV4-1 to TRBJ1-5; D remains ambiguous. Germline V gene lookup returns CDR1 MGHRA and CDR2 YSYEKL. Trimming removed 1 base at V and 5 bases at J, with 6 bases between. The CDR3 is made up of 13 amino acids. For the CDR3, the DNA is TGCGCCAGCAGCCAAGCCGGTTATCAGCCCCAGCATTTT. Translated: CASSQAGYQPQHF.

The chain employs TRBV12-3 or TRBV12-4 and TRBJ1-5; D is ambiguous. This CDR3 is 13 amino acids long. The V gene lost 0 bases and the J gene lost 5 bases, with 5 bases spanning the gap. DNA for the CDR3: TGTGCCAGCAGTTTAGCCAGCGATCAGCCCCAGCATTTT. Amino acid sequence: CASSLASDQPQHF.

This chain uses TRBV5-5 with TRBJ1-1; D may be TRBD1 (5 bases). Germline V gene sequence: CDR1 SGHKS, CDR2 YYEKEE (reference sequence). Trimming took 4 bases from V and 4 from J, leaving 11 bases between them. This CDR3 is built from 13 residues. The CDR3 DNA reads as TGTGCCAGCAGCCCATCAGGGAGCACTGAAGCTTTCTTT. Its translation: CASSPSGSTEAFF.

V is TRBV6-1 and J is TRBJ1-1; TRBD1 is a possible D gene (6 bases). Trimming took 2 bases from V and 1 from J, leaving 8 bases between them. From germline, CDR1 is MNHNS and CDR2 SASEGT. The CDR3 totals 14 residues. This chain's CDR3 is CASSERGGNTEAFF. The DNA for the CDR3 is TGTGCCAGCAGTGAAAGGGGGGGGAACACTGAAGCTTTCTTT.

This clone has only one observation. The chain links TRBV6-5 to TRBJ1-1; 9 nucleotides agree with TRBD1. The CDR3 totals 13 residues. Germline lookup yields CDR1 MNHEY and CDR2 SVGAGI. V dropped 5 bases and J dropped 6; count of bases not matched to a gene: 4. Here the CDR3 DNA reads TGTGCCAGCAGTCCAAGGACAGGGGCTGAAGCTTTCTTT. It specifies CASSPRTGAEAFF.

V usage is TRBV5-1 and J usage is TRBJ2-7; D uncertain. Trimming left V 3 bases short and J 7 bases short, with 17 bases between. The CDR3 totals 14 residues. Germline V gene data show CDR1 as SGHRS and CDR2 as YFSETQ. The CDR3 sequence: CASSSNRGPSEQYF. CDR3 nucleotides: TGCGCCAGCAGCTCTAACAGAGGCCCCTCTGAGCAGTACTTC.

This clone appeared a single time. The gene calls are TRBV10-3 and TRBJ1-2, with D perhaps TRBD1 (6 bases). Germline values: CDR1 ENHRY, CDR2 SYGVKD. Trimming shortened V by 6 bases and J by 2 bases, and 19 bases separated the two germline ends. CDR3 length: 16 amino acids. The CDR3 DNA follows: TGTGCCATCAGGAGGGGCCCAGGGGAGTCGAACTATGGCTACACCTTC. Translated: CAIRRGPGESNYGYTF.

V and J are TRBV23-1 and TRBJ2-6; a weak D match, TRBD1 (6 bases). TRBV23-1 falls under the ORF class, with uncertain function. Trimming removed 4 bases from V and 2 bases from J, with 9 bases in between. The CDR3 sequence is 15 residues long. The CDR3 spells CASSLNRAGANVLTF. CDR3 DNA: TGCGCCAGCAGTCTCAACAGGGCTGGGGCCAACGTCCTGACTTTC.

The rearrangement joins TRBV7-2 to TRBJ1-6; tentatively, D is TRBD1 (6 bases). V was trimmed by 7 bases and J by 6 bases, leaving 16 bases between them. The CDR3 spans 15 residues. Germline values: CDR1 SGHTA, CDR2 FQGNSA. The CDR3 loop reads CASNNRDTPNSPLHF. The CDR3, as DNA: TGTGCCAGCAACAACCGGGACACTCCTAATTCACCCCTCCACTTT.

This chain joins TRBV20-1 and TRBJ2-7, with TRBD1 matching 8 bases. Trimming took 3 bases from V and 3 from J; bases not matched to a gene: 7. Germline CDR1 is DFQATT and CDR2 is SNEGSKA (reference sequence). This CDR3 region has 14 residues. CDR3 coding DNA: TGCAGTGCTAGTAGGGCAGGGGGCGACTACGAGCAGTACTTC. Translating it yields CSASRAGGDYEQYF.

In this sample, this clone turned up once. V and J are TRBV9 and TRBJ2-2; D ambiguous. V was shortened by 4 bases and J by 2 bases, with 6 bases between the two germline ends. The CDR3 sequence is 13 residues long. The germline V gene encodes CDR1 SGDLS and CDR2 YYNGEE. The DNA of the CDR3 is TGTGCCAGCAGCACCCGTAACACCGGGGAGCTGTTTTTT. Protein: CASSTRNTGELFF.

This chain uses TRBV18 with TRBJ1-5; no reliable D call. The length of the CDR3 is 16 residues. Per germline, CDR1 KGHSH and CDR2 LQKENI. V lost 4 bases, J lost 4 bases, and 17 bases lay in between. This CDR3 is CASSQDGRARNQPQHF. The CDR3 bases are TGTGCCAGCTCACAGGACGGAAGGGCTAGGAATCAGCCCCAGCATTTT. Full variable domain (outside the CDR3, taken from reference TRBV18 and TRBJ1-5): NAGVMQNPRHLVRRRGQEARLRCSPMKGHSHVYWYRQLPEEGLKFMVYLQKENIIDESGMPKERFSAEFPKEGPSILRIQQVVRGDSAAYFCASSQDGRARNQPQHFGDGTRLSIL.

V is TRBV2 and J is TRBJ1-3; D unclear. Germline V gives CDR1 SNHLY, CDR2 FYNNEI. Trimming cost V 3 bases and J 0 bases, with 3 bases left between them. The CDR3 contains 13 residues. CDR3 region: CASSDTSGNTIYF. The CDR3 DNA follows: TGTGCCAGCAGTGATACCTCTGGAAACACCATATATTTT.

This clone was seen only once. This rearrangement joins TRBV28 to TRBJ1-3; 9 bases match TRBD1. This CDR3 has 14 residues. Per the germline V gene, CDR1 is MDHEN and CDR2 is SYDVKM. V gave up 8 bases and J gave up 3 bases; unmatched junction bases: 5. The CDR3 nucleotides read TGTGCCAGCCTAGGACAGGGGAGTGGAAACACCATATATTTT. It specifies CASLGQGSGNTIYF.

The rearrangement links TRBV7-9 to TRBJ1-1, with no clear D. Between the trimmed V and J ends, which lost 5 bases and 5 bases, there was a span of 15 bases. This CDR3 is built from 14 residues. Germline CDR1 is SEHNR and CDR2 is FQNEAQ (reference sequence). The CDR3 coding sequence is TGTGCCAGCAGCCCCAACCGCGCCGGGACTGAAGCTTTCTTT. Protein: CASSPNRAGTEAFF.

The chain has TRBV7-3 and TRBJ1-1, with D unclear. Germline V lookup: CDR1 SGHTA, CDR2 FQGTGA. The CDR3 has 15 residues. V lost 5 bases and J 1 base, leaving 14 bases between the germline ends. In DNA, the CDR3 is TGTGCCAGCAGCGAAAATTCCGGGAGGAACACTGAAGCTTTCTTT. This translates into CASSENSGRNTEAFF.

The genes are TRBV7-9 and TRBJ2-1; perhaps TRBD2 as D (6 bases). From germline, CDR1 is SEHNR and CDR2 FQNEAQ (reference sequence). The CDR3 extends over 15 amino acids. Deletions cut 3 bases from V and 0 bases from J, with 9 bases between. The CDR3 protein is CASSFHGGSYNEQFF. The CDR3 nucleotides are TGTGCCAGCAGCTTCCACGGGGGCTCCTACAATGAGCAGTTCTTC.

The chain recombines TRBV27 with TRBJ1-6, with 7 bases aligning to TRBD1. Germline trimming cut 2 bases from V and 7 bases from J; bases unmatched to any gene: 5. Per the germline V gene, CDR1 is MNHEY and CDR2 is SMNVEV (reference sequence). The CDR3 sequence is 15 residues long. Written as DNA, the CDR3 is TGTGCCAGCAGTTTAAGGGACAGAAACAATTCACCCCTCCACTTT. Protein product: CASSLRDRNNSPLHF.

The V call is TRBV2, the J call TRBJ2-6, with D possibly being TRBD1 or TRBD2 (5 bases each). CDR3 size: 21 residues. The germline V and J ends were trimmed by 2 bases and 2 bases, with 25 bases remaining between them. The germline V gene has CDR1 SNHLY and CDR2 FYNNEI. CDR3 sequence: CASSEWEEDRFQLAGANVLTF. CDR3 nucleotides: TGTGCCAGCAGTGAATGGGAAGAAGACAGATTCCAACTAGCTGGGGCCAACGTCCTGACTTTC.